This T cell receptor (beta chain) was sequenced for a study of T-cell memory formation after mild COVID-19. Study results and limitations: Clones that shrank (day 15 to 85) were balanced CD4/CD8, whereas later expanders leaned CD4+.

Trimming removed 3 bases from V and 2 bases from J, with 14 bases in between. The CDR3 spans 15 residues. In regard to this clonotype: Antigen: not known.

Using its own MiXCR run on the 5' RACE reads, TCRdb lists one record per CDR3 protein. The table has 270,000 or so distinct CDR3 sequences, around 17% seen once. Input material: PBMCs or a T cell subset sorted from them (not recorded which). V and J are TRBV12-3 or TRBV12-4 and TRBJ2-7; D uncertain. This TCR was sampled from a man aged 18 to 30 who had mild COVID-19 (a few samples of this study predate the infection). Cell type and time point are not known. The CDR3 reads CASSFSLGAAYEQYF. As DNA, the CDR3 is TGTGCCAGCAGTTTCAGCTTGGGCGCGGCCTACGAGCAGTACTTC.